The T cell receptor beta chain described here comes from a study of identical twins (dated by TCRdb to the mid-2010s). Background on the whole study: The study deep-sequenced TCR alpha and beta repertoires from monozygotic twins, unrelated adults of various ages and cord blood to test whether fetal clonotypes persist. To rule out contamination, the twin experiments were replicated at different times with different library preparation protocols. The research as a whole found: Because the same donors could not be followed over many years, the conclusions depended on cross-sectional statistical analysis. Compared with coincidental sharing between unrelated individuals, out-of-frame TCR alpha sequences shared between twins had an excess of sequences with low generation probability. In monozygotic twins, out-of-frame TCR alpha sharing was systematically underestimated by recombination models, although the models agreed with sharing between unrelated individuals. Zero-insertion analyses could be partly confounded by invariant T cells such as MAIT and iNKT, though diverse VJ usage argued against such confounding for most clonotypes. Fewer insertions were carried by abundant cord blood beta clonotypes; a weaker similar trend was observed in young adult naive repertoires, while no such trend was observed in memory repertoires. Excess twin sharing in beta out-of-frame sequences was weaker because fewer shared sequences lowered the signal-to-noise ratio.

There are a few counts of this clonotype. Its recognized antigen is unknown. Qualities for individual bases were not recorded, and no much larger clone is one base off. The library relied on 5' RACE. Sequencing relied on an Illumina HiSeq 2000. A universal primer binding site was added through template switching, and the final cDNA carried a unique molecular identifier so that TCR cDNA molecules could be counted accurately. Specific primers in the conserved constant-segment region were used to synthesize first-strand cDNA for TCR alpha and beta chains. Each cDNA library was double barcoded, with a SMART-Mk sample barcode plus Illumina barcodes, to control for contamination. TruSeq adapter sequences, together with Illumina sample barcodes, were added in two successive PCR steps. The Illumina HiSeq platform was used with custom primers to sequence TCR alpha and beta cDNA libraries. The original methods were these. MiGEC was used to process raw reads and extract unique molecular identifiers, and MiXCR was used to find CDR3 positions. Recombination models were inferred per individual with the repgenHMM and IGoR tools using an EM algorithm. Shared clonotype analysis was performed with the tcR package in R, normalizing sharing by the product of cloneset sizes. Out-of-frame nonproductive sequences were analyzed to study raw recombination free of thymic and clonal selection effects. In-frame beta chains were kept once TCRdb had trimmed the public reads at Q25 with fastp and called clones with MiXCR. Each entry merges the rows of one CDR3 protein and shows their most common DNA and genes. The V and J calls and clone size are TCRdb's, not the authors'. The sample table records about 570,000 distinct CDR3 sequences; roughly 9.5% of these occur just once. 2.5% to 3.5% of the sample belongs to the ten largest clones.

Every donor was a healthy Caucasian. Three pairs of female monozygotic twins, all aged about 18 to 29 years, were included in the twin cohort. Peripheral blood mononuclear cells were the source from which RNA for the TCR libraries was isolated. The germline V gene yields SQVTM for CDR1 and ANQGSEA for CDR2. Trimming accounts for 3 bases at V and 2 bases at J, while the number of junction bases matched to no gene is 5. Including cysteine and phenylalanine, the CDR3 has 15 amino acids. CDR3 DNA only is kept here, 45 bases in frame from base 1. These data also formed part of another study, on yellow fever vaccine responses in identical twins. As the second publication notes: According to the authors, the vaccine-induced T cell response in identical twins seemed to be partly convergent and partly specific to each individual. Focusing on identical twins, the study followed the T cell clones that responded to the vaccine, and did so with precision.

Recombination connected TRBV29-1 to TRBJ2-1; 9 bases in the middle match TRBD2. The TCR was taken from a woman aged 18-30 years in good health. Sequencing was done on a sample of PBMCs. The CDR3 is CSVDGGRAAYNEQFF. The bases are TGCAGCGTTGATGGCGGGAGGGCCGCCTACAATGAGCAGTTCTTC.